These T cell receptor beta chains were read from a single sample in a study of neurological immune-mediated disorders. MiXCR, run by TCRdb on the 5' RACE reads, gives a single entry per CDR3 protein. This repertoire shows about 65,000 distinct CDR3 sequences, roughly 4% found once; its top ten account for under 3%. Specimen: PBMCs. The receptor set was obtained from a man aged 45-65 years with multiple sclerosis. Both conserved end residues are part of each CDR3. Fields, in order: CDR3 DNA, CDR3 protein, V gene, clone size, D gene, J gene. The D gene is left open where the match is weak. Where a row states a size, it is once, few, many or the class of an expanded clone; other rows omit it.

CDR3 DNA: TGTGCCAGCTCACCGTCGATGACAGCGGATGGGCAGTACTTC
CDR3 protein: CASSPSMTADGQYF
V gene: TRBV18
clone size: many
D gene: -
J gene: TRBJ2-7

CDR3 DNA: TGTGCCAGCAGCTTATTCCGGGGGGTAGAAGAGACCCAGTACTTC
CDR3 protein: CASSLFRGVEETQYF
V gene: TRBV11-2
clone size: many
D gene: TRBD2
J gene: TRBJ2-5

CDR3 DNA: TGCGCCAGCGCTGAACCGGGACTAGCGGCCAATGAGCAGTTCTTC
CDR3 protein: CASAEPGLAANEQFF
V gene: TRBV10-1
clone size: many
D gene: TRBD2
J gene: TRBJ2-1

CDR3 DNA: TGTGCCAGCAGATTTAGACAGGGGGCTGGCGAGCAGTACTTC
CDR3 protein: CASRFRQGAGEQYF
V gene: TRBV5-6
clone size: many
D gene: TRBD1
J gene: TRBJ2-7

CDR3 DNA: TGTGCCAGCAGCCCGGGTGGCTTCGGGGTGCAGTTTTTT
CDR3 protein: CASSPGGFGVQFF
V gene: TRBV6-2/TRBV6-3
clone size: many
D gene: -
J gene: TRBJ1-4

CDR3 DNA: TGCAGTGCTAGAGATCATCAGGGGGCGGCCGTGGAGCTGTTTTTT
CDR3 protein: CSARDHQGAAVELFF
V gene: TRBV20-1
clone size: -
D gene: TRBD1
J gene: TRBJ2-2

CDR3 DNA: TGCAGTGCCCGTCGGAGGGACAGGGGGCCTGGGGCCAACGTCCTGACTTTC
CDR3 protein: CSARRRDRGPGANVLTF
V gene: TRBV20-1
clone size: -
D gene: TRBD1
J gene: TRBJ2-6

CDR3 DNA: TGTGCCAGCAGTGACCGCTATAGTCCGGTGGCAGATACGCAGTATTTT
CDR3 protein: CASSDRYSPVADTQYF
V gene: TRBV6-5
clone size: many
D gene: -
J gene: TRBJ2-3

CDR3 DNA: TGTGCCATCAGTGCTTGGACTAGCGGGGACCAGAACACCGGGGAGCTGTTTTTT
CDR3 protein: CAISAWTSGDQNTGELFF
V gene: TRBV10-3
clone size: many
D gene: TRBD2
J gene: TRBJ2-2

CDR3 DNA: TGTGCCAGCAGCTTATGGACTAGCGGGGGCCAAGAGACCCAGTACTTC
CDR3 protein: CASSLWTSGGQETQYF
V gene: TRBV11-2
clone size: many
D gene: TRBD2
J gene: TRBJ2-5

CDR3 DNA: TGTGCCAGCAGTCCGACAGGGGGGATCACCGGGGAGCTGTTTTTT
CDR3 protein: CASSPTGGITGELFF
V gene: TRBV12-3/TRBV12-4
clone size: many
D gene: TRBD1
J gene: TRBJ2-2

CDR3 DNA: TGCGCCAGCAGCTTGGATGCACCAACCTACTCTGGGGCCAACGTCCTGACTTTC
CDR3 protein: CASSLDAPTYSGANVLTF
V gene: TRBV5-1
clone size: many
D gene: -
J gene: TRBJ2-6

CDR3 DNA: TGTGCCAGCAGTTTACAGGGATGGACCTCCTACAATGAGCAGTTCTTC
CDR3 protein: CASSLQGWTSYNEQFF
V gene: TRBV12-3/TRBV12-4
clone size: -
D gene: -
J gene: TRBJ2-1

CDR3 DNA: TGCGCCAGCAGCTGGCAGGGCAGCACAGATACGCAGTATTTT
CDR3 protein: CASSWQGSTDTQYF
V gene: TRBV5-1
clone size: many
D gene: -
J gene: TRBJ2-3

CDR3 DNA: TGCAGCGTTGAGCGAGGGTACGAGCAGTACTTC
CDR3 protein: CSVERGYEQYF
V gene: TRBV29-1
clone size: -
D gene: -
J gene: TRBJ2-7

CDR3 DNA: TGCAGTGCTAGTTCCGGGGACATAATCTCCCAGCATTTT
CDR3 protein: CSASSGDIISQHF
V gene: TRBV20-1
clone size: many
D gene: -
J gene: TRBJ1-5

CDR3 DNA: TGCAGTGCCTCCGGGACAGGGAATTCACCCCTCAACTTT
CDR3 protein: CSASGTGNSPLNF
V gene: TRBV20-1
clone size: many
D gene: TRBD1
J gene: TRBJ1-6

CDR3 DNA: TGCAGTGCTATAGGAGGCGATACGCAGTATTTT
CDR3 protein: CSAIGGDTQYF
V gene: TRBV20-1
clone size: -
D gene: -
J gene: TRBJ2-3

CDR3 DNA: TGCAGTGCTAGAGATTGGAGCGGGGGGCGAATAGATACGCAGTATTTT
CDR3 protein: CSARDWSGGRIDTQYF
V gene: TRBV20-1
clone size: many
D gene: TRBD2
J gene: TRBJ2-3

CDR3 DNA: TGTGCCAGCAGCTTAGCGGGGGGTGTCTCCGGGGAGCTGTTTTTT
CDR3 protein: CASSLAGGVSGELFF
V gene: TRBV7-2
clone size: many
D gene: -
J gene: TRBJ2-2

CDR3 DNA: TGTGCCAGCAGACCTAGCGGGTCCTACAATGAGCAGTTCTTC
CDR3 protein: CASRPSGSYNEQFF
V gene: TRBV12-3/TRBV12-4
clone size: -
D gene: TRBD2
J gene: TRBJ2-1

CDR3 DNA: TGCAGTGCGGAATCCGGGACAGTCAACACCGGGGAGCTGTTTTTT
CDR3 protein: CSAESGTVNTGELFF
V gene: TRBV20-1
clone size: many
D gene: TRBD1
J gene: TRBJ2-2

CDR3 DNA: TGTGCCAGCAGTCTACGCTATCAGCCCCAGCATTTT
CDR3 protein: CASSLRYQPQHF
V gene: TRBV28
clone size: many
D gene: -
J gene: TRBJ1-5

CDR3 DNA: TGCAGTGCTGGGGACAGGGGAAGCAATCAGCCCCAGAATTTT
CDR3 protein: CSAGDRGSNQPQNF
V gene: TRBV20-1
clone size: -
D gene: TRBD1
J gene: TRBJ1-5

CDR3 DNA: TGTGCCAGCAGCAAAATGCCCGGGACCCTTGAAGAAAAACTGTTTTTT
CDR3 protein: CASSKMPGTLEEKLFF
V gene: TRBV5-5
clone size: few
D gene: -
J gene: TRBJ1-4

CDR3 DNA: TGTGCCAGCAGCTTCGGGGGGGTTTACAATGAGCAGTTCTTC
CDR3 protein: CASSFGGVYNEQFF
V gene: TRBV5-6
clone size: many
D gene: TRBD2
J gene: TRBJ2-1

CDR3 DNA: TGTGCCAGCAGCTTAAGCCCGGGGACAGATACGCAGTATTTT
CDR3 protein: CASSLSPGTDTQYF
V gene: TRBV7-3
clone size: many
D gene: -
J gene: TRBJ2-3

CDR3 DNA: TGCGCCAGCAGCCACGACTACACCCTAGATACGCAGTATTTT
CDR3 protein: CASSHDYTLDTQYF
V gene: TRBV4-3
clone size: many
D gene: -
J gene: TRBJ2-3

CDR3 DNA: TGCGCCAGCAATCCGGGGATCACAGATACGCAGTATTTT
CDR3 protein: CASNPGITDTQYF
V gene: TRBV5-1
clone size: many
D gene: -
J gene: TRBJ2-3

CDR3 DNA: TGTGCCAGCAGCTTCGGGACAGGGGGAAGGGCTAAGGAAAAACTGTTTTTT
CDR3 protein: CASSFGTGGRAKEKLFF
V gene: TRBV7-9
clone size: -
D gene: TRBD1
J gene: TRBJ1-4

CDR3 DNA: TGTGCCAGCAGCTTAGAGGCAGGGCCCACTGAAGCTTTCTTT
CDR3 protein: CASSLEAGPTEAFF
V gene: TRBV7-2
clone size: many
D gene: -
J gene: TRBJ1-1

CDR3 DNA: TGTGCCAGCAGCTTAGCGGGAGCCGAAGCTTTCTTT
CDR3 protein: CASSLAGAEAFF
V gene: TRBV7-8
clone size: many
D gene: -
J gene: TRBJ1-1

CDR3 DNA: TGTGCCAGCACCTATGGGATCGGCGCAAAACTGTTTTTT
CDR3 protein: CASTYGIGAKLFF
V gene: TRBV12-3/TRBV12-4
clone size: many
D gene: -
J gene: TRBJ1-4

CDR3 DNA: TGCGCCAGCGGACGGACGGGGACTAGCGGGGGTAACACCGGGGAGCTGTTTTTT
CDR3 protein: CASGRTGTSGGNTGELFF
V gene: TRBV5-1
clone size: -
D gene: TRBD2
J gene: TRBJ2-2

CDR3 DNA: TGTGCCAGCAGCGTTCGACCGGGACAGGAAGGCTATGGCTACACCTTC
CDR3 protein: CASSVRPGQEGYGYTF
V gene: TRBV9
clone size: many
D gene: TRBD1
J gene: TRBJ1-2

CDR3 DNA: TGCGCCAGCAGCTTTGGTGCCACAGATACGCAGTATTTT
CDR3 protein: CASSFGATDTQYF
V gene: TRBV5-1
clone size: many
D gene: -
J gene: TRBJ2-3

CDR3 DNA: TGTGCCAGCAGCTTAGCACAGGGTAGGGGTTACAATGAGCAGTTCTTC
CDR3 protein: CASSLAQGRGYNEQFF
V gene: TRBV7-2
clone size: many
D gene: -
J gene: TRBJ2-1

CDR3 DNA: TGTGCCAGCAGCTTACAGGGCCCTTTAGGTGAAAAACTGTTTTTT
CDR3 protein: CASSLQGPLGEKLFF
V gene: TRBV7-9
clone size: many
D gene: -
J gene: TRBJ1-4

CDR3 DNA: TGTGCCAGCAGCTTGGATCATTTCGGGGAGCTGTTTTTT
CDR3 protein: CASSLDHFGELFF
V gene: TRBV5-4
clone size: many
D gene: -
J gene: TRBJ2-2

CDR3 DNA: TGCGCCAGCAGATTGGTGGACAGGGGGCCTTTGGGCACTGAAGCTTTCTTT
CDR3 protein: CASRLVDRGPLGTEAFF
V gene: TRBV5-1
clone size: few
D gene: TRBD1
J gene: TRBJ1-1

CDR3 DNA: TGTGCCAGCACCCCTAATTTCGACACCGGGGAGCTGTTTTTT
CDR3 protein: CASTPNFDTGELFF
V gene: TRBV6-5
clone size: many
D gene: -
J gene: TRBJ2-2

CDR3 DNA: TGCGCCAGCAGCCTGTCCGGACTAGCGGGGGGGAACACCGGGGAGCTGTTTTTT
CDR3 protein: CASSLSGLAGGNTGELFF
V gene: TRBV4-1
clone size: many
D gene: TRBD2
J gene: TRBJ2-2

CDR3 DNA: TGTGCCAGCAGCTTAAAGTCTTACTCCTACAATGAGCAGTTCTTC
CDR3 protein: CASSLKSYSYNEQFF
V gene: TRBV7-2
clone size: many
D gene: -
J gene: TRBJ2-1

CDR3 DNA: TGCGCCAGCAGCACCGGCGGAGGTAGCAATCAGCCCCAGAATTTT
CDR3 protein: CASSTGGGSNQPQNF
V gene: TRBV5-1
clone size: few
D gene: -
J gene: TRBJ1-5

CDR3 DNA: TGCGCCAGCAGCCAAGTTGGGACAGATAATGAAAAACTGTTTTTT
CDR3 protein: CASSQVGTDNEKLFF
V gene: TRBV4-3
clone size: many
D gene: TRBD1
J gene: TRBJ1-4

CDR3 DNA: TGCAGTGCTAGAGCTGCGGTGAACACTGAAGCTTTCTTT
CDR3 protein: CSARAAVNTEAFF
V gene: TRBV20-1
clone size: many
D gene: -
J gene: TRBJ1-1

CDR3 DNA: TGCAGCGTTGAACCGGGACGGAACTACAATGAGCAGTTCTTC
CDR3 protein: CSVEPGRNYNEQFF
V gene: TRBV29-1
clone size: many
D gene: -
J gene: TRBJ2-1

CDR3 DNA: TGCGCCAGCAGCCAAGCTTACGCTATCTCTAGCACAGATACGCAGTATTTT
CDR3 protein: CASSQAYAISSTDTQYF
V gene: TRBV4-1
clone size: many
D gene: -
J gene: TRBJ2-3

CDR3 DNA: TGTGCCAGCATCGACAGGGAGGGTAGCGAGACCCAGTACTTC
CDR3 protein: CASIDREGSETQYF
V gene: TRBV6-1
clone size: many
D gene: -
J gene: TRBJ2-5

CDR3 DNA: TGCAGTGCTTGGGACGGCGGGTTCAAGAACACTGAAGCTTTCTTT
CDR3 protein: CSAWDGGFKNTEAFF
V gene: TRBV20-1
clone size: many
D gene: -
J gene: TRBJ1-1

CDR3 DNA: TGTGCCAGCAGTTTTTCCCGCAGGGGAGGCAATCAGCCCCAGCATTTT
CDR3 protein: CASSFSRRGGNQPQHF
V gene: TRBV12-3/TRBV12-4
clone size: many
D gene: -
J gene: TRBJ1-5

CDR3 DNA: TGTGCCAGCAGCTTTAGCCCGGGGTCCTACGAGCAGTACTTC
CDR3 protein: CASSFSPGSYEQYF
V gene: TRBV7-2
clone size: many
D gene: -
J gene: TRBJ2-7

CDR3 DNA: TGTGCCAGCAGCTTGGGGGACAGCAAAGCGCCCCAGAATTTT
CDR3 protein: CASSLGDSKAPQNF
V gene: TRBV5-5
clone size: many
D gene: TRBD1
J gene: TRBJ1-5

CDR3 DNA: TGTGCCAGCAGTGAAGGGCAAGGGCTTAAGGGCTACACCTTC
CDR3 protein: CASSEGQGLKGYTF
V gene: TRBV6-4
clone size: many
D gene: -
J gene: TRBJ1-2

CDR3 DNA: TGCGCCAGCACTCCGGGACAGGGGCCCACCGGGGAGCTGTTTTTT
CDR3 protein: CASTPGQGPTGELFF
V gene: TRBV5-1
clone size: many
D gene: TRBD1
J gene: TRBJ2-2